This record looks at one TCR beta chain sequence and its context. What it binds is unknown. The record originates from a study of cytomegalovirus exposure and HLA in healthy donors. Overall study: Within an early data release were 85 million or so unique TCRs drawn from HLA-typed donors. When fewer than 400 donors were genotyped, around 77% of them were found to fall in the Caucasian-associated ancestry cluster. Points from the study as a whole: Later work showed greater clonal expansion in HLA-associated TCR beta chains than in equally common others.

This CDR3 contains 15 residues. Looked up from germline, CDR1 is SGHDT and CDR2 is YYEEEE. V lost 4 bases and J lost 0, with 14 bases in between. Amplification used 60 Vbeta primers and 13 Jbeta primers. Method: immunoSEQ multiplex PCR; TCRdb's copy keeps in-frame clones and lacks some. The table shows around 200,000 clones, with around three quarters occurring only once. The receptor's source is a man in his thirties or forties in good health and CMV-seronegative. The material sequenced was PBMCs. This rearrangement joins TRBV5-6 to TRBJ2-7; D ambiguous. The CDR3 nucleotides are TGTGCCAGCAGCCAGAATTCCTTTTTCTCCTACGAGCAGTACTTC. This codes for CASSQNSFFSYEQYF.